The clone carrying this TCR beta chain occurred a few times. The CDR3 extends over 17 amino acids. The germline V gene encodes CDR1 MGHRA and CDR2 YSYEKL. V gave up 2 bases and J gave up 0 bases; unmatched junction bases: 7. The data were taken from a study of regulatory T cells in long-lasting Graves disease. Across the whole study: The antithyroid drugs taken by newly diagnosed Graves' patients had been used for under 3 months.

iRepertoire HTBI primers and Arm-PCR of CDR3 regions built TCR beta libraries. TCRdb itself ran the multiplex PCR reads through MiXCR, one entry per CDR3 protein. The table records 600,000 to 650,000 distinct CDR3 sequences, approximately 15% of them present only once. The time point was: newly diagnosed GD, antithyroid drugs for less than 3 months. The TCR library was made from RNA that had been extracted from PBMCs in TRIzol. The sample also formed part of further work on T cells in Graves' hyperthyroidism and ophthalmopathy. Turning to that study: If no ophthalmopathy progression occurred within 18 months, Graves' hyperthyroidism was stable. First-round RT-PCR of the TCR CDR3 relied on the HTBI primer set.

The receptor's source is a woman in her twenties or thirties with Graves disease. This sequence joins TRBV4-1 and TRBJ2-7, with 10 bases aligning to TRBD1. The material sequenced was peripheral blood mononuclear cells (PBMCs), taken at new diagnosis, from a patient treated with antithyroid drugs. The CDR3 DNA is TGCGCCAGCAGCCAACGAGACAGGGGGCCTAGCTCCTACGAGCAGTACTTC. This sequence encodes CASSQRDRGPSSYEQYF.